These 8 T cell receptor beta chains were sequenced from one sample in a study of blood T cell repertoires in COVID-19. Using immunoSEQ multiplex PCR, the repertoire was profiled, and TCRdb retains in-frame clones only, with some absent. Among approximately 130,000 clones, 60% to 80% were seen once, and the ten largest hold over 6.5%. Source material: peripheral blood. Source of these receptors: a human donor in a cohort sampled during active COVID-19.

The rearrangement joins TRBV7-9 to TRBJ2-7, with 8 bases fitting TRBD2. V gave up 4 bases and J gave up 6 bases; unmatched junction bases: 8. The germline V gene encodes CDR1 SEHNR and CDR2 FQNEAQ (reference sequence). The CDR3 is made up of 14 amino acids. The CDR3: CASSSPTSEFEQYF. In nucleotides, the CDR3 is TGTGCCAGCAGCTCCCCGACTAGCGAATTCGAGCAGTACTTC. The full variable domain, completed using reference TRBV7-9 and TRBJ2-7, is DTGVSQNPRHKITKRGQNVTFRCDPISEHNRLYWYRQTLGQGPEFLTYFQNEAQLEKSRLLSDRFSAERPKGSFSTLEIQRTEQGDSAMYLCASSSPTSEFEQYFGPGTRLTVT.

CDR3 loop: CASSLARDNSPLHF. In DNA form, the CDR3 reads TGTGCCAGCAGCTTAGCGAGGGATAATTCACCCCTCCACTTT. This chain links TRBV7-9 with TRBJ1-6; D unresolved. The V and J ends lost 0 bases and 5 bases respectively, with 5 bases between them. Germline V gives CDR1 SEHNR, CDR2 FQNEAQ (reference sequence). The CDR3 loop spans 14 amino acids.

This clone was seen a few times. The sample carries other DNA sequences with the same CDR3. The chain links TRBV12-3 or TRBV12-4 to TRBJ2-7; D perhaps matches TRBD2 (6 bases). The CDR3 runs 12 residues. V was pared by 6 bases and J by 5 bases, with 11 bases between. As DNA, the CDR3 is TGTGCCAGCAGCCCAACGGGGGACGAGCAGTACTTC. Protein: CASSPTGDEQYF.

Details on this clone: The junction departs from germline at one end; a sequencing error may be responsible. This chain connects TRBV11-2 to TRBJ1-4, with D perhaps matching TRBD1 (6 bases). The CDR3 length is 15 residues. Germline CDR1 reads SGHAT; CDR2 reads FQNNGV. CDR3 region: CASTLYRDPGEKLFF. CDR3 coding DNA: TGTGCCAGCACCTTATACAGGGACCCGGGGGAAAAACTGTTTTTT.

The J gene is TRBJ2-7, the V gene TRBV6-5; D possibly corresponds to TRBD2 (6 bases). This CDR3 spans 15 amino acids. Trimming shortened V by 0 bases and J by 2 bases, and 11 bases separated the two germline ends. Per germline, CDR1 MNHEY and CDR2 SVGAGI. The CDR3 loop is CASSYSRTGAYEQYF. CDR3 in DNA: TGTGCCAGCAGTTACTCGAGAACGGGAGCCTACGAGCAGTACTTC.

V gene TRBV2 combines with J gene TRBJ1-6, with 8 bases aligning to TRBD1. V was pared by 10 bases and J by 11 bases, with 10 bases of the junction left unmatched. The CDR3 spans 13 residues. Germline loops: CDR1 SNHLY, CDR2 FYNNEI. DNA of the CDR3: TGTGCCATCTCCGGACAGGGTATTGCACCCCTCCACTTT. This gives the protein CAISGQGIAPLHF.

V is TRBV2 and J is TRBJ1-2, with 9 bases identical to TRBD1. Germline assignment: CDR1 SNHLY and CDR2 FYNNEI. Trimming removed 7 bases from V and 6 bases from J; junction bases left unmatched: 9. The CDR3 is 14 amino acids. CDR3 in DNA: TGTGCCAGCATTAGGGACAGGGAGCAGGATGGCTACACCTTC. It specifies CASIRDREQDGYTF.

Here the CDR3 DNA reads TGTGCCAGCTCAGGGGAACAGGGGAGTTGGGGTCAGCCCCAGCATTTT. Encoded protein: CASSGEQGSWGQPQHF. The chain is built from TRBV18 and TRBJ1-5, with 7 nucleotides matching TRBD1. Per the germline V gene, CDR1 is KGHSH and CDR2 is LQKENI. The CDR3 has 16 residues. Germline trimming cut 5 bases from V and 6 bases from J; bases unmatched to any gene: 13. Using reference TRBV18 and TRBJ1-5 for the parts outside the CDR3, the full variable domain is NAGVMQNPRHLVRRRGQEARLRCSPMKGHSHVYWYRQLPEEGLKFMVYLQKENIIDESGMPKERFSAEFPKEGPSILRIQQVVRGDSAAYFCASSGEQGSWGQPQHFGDGTRLSIL.